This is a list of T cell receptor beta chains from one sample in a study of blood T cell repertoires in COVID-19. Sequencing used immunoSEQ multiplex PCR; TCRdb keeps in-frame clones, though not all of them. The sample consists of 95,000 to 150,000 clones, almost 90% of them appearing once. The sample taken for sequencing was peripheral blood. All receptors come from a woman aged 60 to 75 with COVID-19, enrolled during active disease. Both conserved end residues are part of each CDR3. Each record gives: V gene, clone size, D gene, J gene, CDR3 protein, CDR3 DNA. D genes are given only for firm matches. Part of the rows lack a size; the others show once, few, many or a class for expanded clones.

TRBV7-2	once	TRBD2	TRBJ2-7	CASSYLGGGSYEQYF	TGTGCCAGCAGCTACCTGGGGGGGGGTAGCTACGAGCAGTACTTC
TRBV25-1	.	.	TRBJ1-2	CASSERLSGYTF	TGTGCCAGCAGTGAGAGGCTAAGTGGCTACACCTTC
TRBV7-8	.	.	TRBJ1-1	CASSPQGYTEAFF	TGTGCCAGCAGCCCACAGGGATACACTGAAGCTTTCTTT
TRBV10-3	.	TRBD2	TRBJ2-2	CAIRGLAGTDGELFF	TGTGCCATCAGAGGACTAGCGGGGACGGACGGGGAGCTGTTTTTT
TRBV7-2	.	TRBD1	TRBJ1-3	CASSLEGQGAPRNTIYF	TGTGCCAGCAGCTTAGAAGGACAGGGGGCGCCGAGAAACACCATATATTTT
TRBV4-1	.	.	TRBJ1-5	CASSPAGGRANQPQHF	TGCGCCAGCAGCCCCGCCGGTGGCAGGGCCAATCAGCCCCAGCATTTT
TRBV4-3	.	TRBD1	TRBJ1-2	CASSQHHRGGYTF	TGCGCCAGCAGCCAACACCACAGGGGTGGCTACACCTTC
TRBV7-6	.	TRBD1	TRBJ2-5	CASSLVEQGKRETQYF	TGTGCCAGCAGCTTAGTAGAACAGGGGAAGCGAGAGACCCAGTACTTC
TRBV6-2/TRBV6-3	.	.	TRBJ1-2	CASSSRQTSNYGYTF	TGTGCCAGCAGTTCACGACAGACTTCTAACTATGGCTACACCTTC
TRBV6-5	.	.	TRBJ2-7	CASTTEGQGRLGQYF	TGTGCCAGCACCACAGAGGGACAAGGGAGACTTGGGCAGTACTTC
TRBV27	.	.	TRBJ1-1	CASSQPTGENTEAFF	TGTGCCAGCAGTCAACCCACCGGGGAGAACACTGAAGCTTTCTTT
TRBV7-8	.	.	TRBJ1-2	CASSLSRTYGYTF	TGTGCCAGCAGCTTATCGAGAACCTATGGCTACACCTTC
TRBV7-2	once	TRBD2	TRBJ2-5	CASSSRPGLASETQYF	TGTGCCAGCAGCTCGCGACCGGGACTAGCTTCAGAGACCCAGTACTTC
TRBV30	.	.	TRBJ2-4	CAWSTYRVYKNIQYF	TGTGCCTGGAGTACCTACAGGGTCTACAAAAACATTCAGTACTTC
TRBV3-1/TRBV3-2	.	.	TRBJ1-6	CASSTTRESPLHF	TGTGCCAGCAGCACAACCAGGGAATCACCCCTCCACTTT
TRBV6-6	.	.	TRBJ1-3	CASSSRAVRNTIYF	TGTGCCAGCAGTTCTCGAGCCGTCCGAAACACCATATATTTT
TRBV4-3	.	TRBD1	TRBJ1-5	CASSQGQGYNQPQHF	TGCGCCAGCAGCCAAGGACAGGGATACAATCAGCCCCAGCATTTT
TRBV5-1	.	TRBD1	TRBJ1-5	CASSLVPVGRGPSNQPQHF	TGCGCCAGCAGCTTGGTACCCGTGGGCAGGGGGCCTAGCAATCAGCCCCAGCATTTT
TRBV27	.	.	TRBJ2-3	CASSLLNTLSTDTQYF	TGTGCCAGCAGTTTACTTAACACCCTTAGCACAGATACGCAGTATTTT
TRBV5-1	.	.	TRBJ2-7	CASSFSMRAYEQYF	TGCGCCAGCAGCTTTTCAATGAGGGCCTACGAGCAGTACTTC
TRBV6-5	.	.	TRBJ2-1	CASRHRDLSFF	TGTGCCAGCAGGCACCGGGACTTATCGTTCTTC
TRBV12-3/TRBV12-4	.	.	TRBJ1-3	CASTVGQGNTIYF	TGTGCCAGCACCGTGGGACAAGGAAACACCATATATTTT
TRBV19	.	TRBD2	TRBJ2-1	CASSSGVNNEQFF	TGTGCCTCTTCTAGCGGGGTAAACAATGAGCAGTTCTTC
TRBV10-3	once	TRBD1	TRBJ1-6	CAISESRGGESSPLHF	TGTGCCATCAGTGAGTCGAGAGGGGGCGAGAGTTCACCCCTCCACTTT
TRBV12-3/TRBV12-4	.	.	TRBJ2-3	CASSLVFTDTQYF	TGTGCCAGCAGTTTAGTCTTCACAGATACGCAGTATTTT
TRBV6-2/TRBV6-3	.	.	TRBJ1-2	CASSYGDFYGYTF	TGTGCCAGCAGTTACGGAGATTTTTATGGCTACACCTTC
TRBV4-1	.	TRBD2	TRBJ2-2	CASRPGLAGGLKTGELFF	TGCGCCAGCAGACCCGGACTAGCGGGGGGGCTAAAGACCGGGGAGCTGTTTTTT
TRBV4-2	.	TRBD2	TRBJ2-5	CASTAGGPSVETQYF	TGTGCCAGCACGGCGGGGGGGCCTTCGGTAGAGACCCAGTACTTC
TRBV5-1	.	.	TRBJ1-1	CASSLGGMNTEAFF	TGCGCCAGCAGCCTCGGGGGAATGAACACTGAAGCTTTCTTT
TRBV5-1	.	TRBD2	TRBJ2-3	CASSLAGGPTDTQYF	TGCGCCAGCAGCCTCGCGGGGGGGCCCACAGATACGCAGTATTTT
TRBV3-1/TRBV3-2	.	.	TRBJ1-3	CASSQEEISGNTIYF	TGTGCCAGCAGCCAAGAAGAGATCTCTGGAAACACCATATATTTT
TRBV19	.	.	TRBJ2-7	CASSTTTGSYEQYF	TGTGCCAGTAGTACCACGACGGGCTCCTACGAGCAGTACTTC
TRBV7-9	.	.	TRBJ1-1	CASSDTTDSEAFF	TGTGCCAGCAGCGACACGACGGATTCTGAAGCTTTCTTT
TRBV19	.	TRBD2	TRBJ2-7	CASSIPGLAGPEQYF	TGTGCCAGTAGTATACCGGGACTAGCGGGGCCCGAGCAGTACTTC